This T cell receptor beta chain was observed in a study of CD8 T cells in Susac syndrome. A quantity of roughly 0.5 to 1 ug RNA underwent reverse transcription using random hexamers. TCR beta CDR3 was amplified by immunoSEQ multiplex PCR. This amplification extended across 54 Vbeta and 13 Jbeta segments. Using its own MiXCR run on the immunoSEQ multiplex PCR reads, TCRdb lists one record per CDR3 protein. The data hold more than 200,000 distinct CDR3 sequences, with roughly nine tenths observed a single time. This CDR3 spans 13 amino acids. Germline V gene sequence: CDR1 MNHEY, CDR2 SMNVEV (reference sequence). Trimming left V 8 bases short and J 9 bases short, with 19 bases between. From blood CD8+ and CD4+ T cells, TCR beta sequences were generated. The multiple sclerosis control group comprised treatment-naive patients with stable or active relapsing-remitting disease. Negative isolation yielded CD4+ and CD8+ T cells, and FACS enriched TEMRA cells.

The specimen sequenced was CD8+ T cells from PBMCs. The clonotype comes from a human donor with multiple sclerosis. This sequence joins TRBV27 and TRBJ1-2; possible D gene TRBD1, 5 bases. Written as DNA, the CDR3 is TGTGCCAGCGGTTGGGACTCTGGGTCCCGCTACACCTTC. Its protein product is CASGWDSGSRYTF.